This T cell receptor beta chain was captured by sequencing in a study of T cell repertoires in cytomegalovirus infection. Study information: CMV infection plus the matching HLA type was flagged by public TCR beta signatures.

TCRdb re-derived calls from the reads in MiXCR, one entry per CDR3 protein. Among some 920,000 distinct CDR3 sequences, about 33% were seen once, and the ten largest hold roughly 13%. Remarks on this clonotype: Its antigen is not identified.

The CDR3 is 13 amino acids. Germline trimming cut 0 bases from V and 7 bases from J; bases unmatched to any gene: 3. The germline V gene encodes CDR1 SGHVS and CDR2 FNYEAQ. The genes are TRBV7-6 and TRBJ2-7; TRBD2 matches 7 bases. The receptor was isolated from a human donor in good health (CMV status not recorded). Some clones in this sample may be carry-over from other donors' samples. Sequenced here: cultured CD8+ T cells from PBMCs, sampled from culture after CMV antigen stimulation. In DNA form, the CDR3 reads TGTGCCAGCAGCTTAGCGATGGGGGGGGAGCAGTACGTC. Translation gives CASSLAMGGEQYV.